Below, one T cell receptor (beta chain) is given with its context. Antigen unknown. This record belongs to a study of CD8+ T cells in alopecia areata. V was cut by 1 base and J by 3 bases, with 10 bases left in between. The V gene's germline CDR1 is SQVTM and CDR2 ANQGSEA. The CDR3 contains 13 residues. From alopecia areata patients, lesional scalp punch biopsies and peripheral blood were collected. Cell sorting was applied to PBMCs, and CD4+ and CD8+ T cells were collected. Study-wide findings and caveats: With patients, TCR sharing proved less clear than in mice, a difference possibly related to HLA. Normal scalp showed lower clonality than lesional scalp, especially alopecia totalis/universalis.

Once RNA had been extracted, it was reverse transcribed into cDNA to act as the sequencing template. Libraries were prepared by immunoSEQ multiplex PCR; TCRdb keeps only in-frame clonotypes and omits some of them. Among 95,000 to 120,000 clones, 50% to 60% were seen once, and the ten largest hold 23%. This TCR was recovered from a human donor with alopecia areata. Specimen: NKG2D-low CD8+ T cells sorted from blood. The chain uses TRBV29-1 and TRBJ2-7, with D unresolved. In DNA form, the CDR3 reads TGCAGCGTTGAAGGTCGCGGTCTCTACGAGCAGTACTTC. Translated, it gives CSVEGRGLYEQYF.